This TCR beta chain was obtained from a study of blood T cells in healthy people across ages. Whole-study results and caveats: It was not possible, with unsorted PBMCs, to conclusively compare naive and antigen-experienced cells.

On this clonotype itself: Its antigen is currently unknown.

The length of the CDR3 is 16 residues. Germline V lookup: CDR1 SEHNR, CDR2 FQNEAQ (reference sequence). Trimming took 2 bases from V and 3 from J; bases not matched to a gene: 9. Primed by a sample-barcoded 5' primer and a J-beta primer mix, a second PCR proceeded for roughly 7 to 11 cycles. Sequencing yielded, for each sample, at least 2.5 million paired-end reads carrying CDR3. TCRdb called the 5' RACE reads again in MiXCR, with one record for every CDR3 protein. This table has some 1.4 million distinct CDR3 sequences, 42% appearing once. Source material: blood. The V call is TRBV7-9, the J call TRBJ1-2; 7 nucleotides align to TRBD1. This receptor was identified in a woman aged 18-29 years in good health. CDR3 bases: TGTGCCAGCAGCTTATCGGGGACCGGGACAGACTATGGCTACACCTTC. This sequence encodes CASSLSGTGTDYGYTF.